These 16 T cell receptor beta chains came from one sample sequenced in a study of T-cell reconstitution after alpha-beta-depleted transplantation in children. Preparation of the TCRbeta library was carried out with unique molecular identifiers. TCRdb redid the calling of the PCR reads with MiXCR, one entry per CDR3 protein. The sample has about 270,000 distinct CDR3 sequences; 9.9% are singletons. The source was PBMCs from the stem cell graft donor, collected from the stem cell graft. The receptors come from a human donor who donated a stem cell graft to a child with SCID.

This clonotype was detected only a few times. V usage is TRBV20-1 and J usage is TRBJ1-2; weak D call: TRBD1 (6 bases). Looked up from germline, CDR1 is DFQATT and CDR2 is SNEGSKA (reference sequence). V lost 2 bases to trimming and J lost 3 bases, with 13 bases between them. CDR3 length equals 14 residues. This CDR3 is CSARFQGPDYGYTF. CDR3 coding DNA: TGCAGTGCTAGATTCCAGGGGCCTGACTATGGCTACACCTTC.

This clonotype has at least ten counts. The chain combines TRBV24-1 with TRBJ1-2; D gene ambiguous. Trimming shortened V by 7 bases and J by 1 base, and 12 bases separated the two germline ends. This CDR3 is 14 amino acids long. Germline values: CDR1 KGHDR, CDR2 SFDVKD. The CDR3 protein is CATSPGYINYGYTF. DNA for the CDR3: TGTGCCACCAGCCCGGGCTACATTAACTATGGCTACACCTTC.

This clonotype has ten or more counts. J is TRBJ1-3 and V is TRBV7-9, with no clear D. The CDR3 has 11 amino acids. Between the trimmed V and J ends, which lost 7 bases and 0 bases, there was a span of 1 base. Per germline, CDR1 SEHNR and CDR2 FQNEAQ (reference sequence). The CDR3 loop is CASTSGNTIYF. The DNA of the CDR3 is TGTGCCAGCACCTCTGGAAACACCATATATTTT. Combining the CDR3 with reference TRBV7-9 and TRBJ1-3 gives the whole variable domain DTGVSQNPRHKITKRGQNVTFRCDPISEHNRLYWYRQTLGQGPEFLTYFQNEAQLEKSRLLSDRFSAERPKGSFSTLEIQRTEQGDSAMYLCASTSGNTIYFGEGSWLTVV.

This chain joins TRBV7-3 and TRBJ1-3; D not certain. V was shortened by 3 bases and J by 0 bases, with 9 bases between the two germline ends. From germline, CDR1 is SGHTA and CDR2 FQGTGA. This CDR3 has 15 residues. CDR3 region: CASSLGWNSGNTIYF. The DNA for the CDR3 is TGTGCCAGCAGCTTGGGGTGGAACTCTGGAAACACCATATATTTT.

Ten or more counts support this clonotype. The CDR3: CAISRGTEAFF. Written as DNA, the CDR3 is TGTGCCATCAGCCGCGGGACTGAAGCTTTCTTT. V usage is TRBV10-3 and J usage is TRBJ1-1; D is uncertain. This CDR3 comprises 11 residues. Germline V gene data show CDR1 as ENHRY and CDR2 as SYGVKD. The germline V and J ends were trimmed by 6 bases and 5 bases, with 7 bases remaining between them.

In its sample, this clonotype was seen a few times. The chain joins TRBV28 to TRBJ2-4; 7 bases map to TRBD2. V was pared by 8 bases and J by 2 bases, with 9 bases of the junction left unmatched. The CDR3 runs to 15 residues. The germline V gene encodes CDR1 MDHEN and CDR2 SYDVKM. CDR3 loop: CASSTLGGTKNIQYF. The CDR3 DNA reads as TGTGCCAGCTCCACCTTGGGGGGGACCAAAAACATTCAGTACTTC.

The table lists this clonotype with many counts. The chain combines TRBV6-5 with TRBJ1-5; maybe TRBD1 (6 bases). Deletions cut 5 bases from V and 4 bases from J, with 9 bases between. CDR3 size: 13 residues. CDR1 is MNHEY and CDR2 is SVGAGI in the germline V gene. CDR3: CASSRQGNQPQHF. CDR3 in DNA: TGTGCCAGCAGTCGGCAGGGGAATCAGCCCCAGCATTTT.

The V and J genes are TRBV7-8 and TRBJ2-7; 7 nucleotides align to TRBD1. V lost 3 bases, J lost 3 bases, and 5 bases stayed unmatched. The CDR3 consists of 14 residues. Germline-derived CDR1 and CDR2 are SGHVS and FQNEAQ. CDR3 in DNA: TGTGCCAGCAGCTTCCGACAGGGACGCTACGAGCAGTACTTC. This gives the protein CASSFRQGRYEQYF.

This clonotype appeared a few times. V usage is TRBV12-3 or TRBV12-4 and J usage is TRBJ2-1; D is possibly TRBD1 (6 bases). Trimming took 6 bases from V and 7 from J, leaving 16 bases between them. The CDR3 has 14 residues. CDR3 nucleotide sequence: TGTGCCAGCAGCGGGGACATTATTCGAAATGAGCAGTTCTTC. Its translation: CASSGDIIRNEQFF.

The rearrangement links TRBV7-1 to TRBJ1-1; D is unresolved. TRBV7-1 qualifies as an ORF whose function is uncertain. With 5 bases removed from V and 12 bases from J, the gap between germline ends came to 22 bases. This CDR3 region has 14 residues. This CDR3 is CASSQNEAERGSFF. CDR3 DNA sequence: TGTGCCAGCAGCCAGAATGAAGCTGAGCGGGGATCTTTCTTT.

This chain connects TRBV4-2 to TRBJ1-3; D gene uncertain. Trimming left V 0 bases short and J 3 bases short, with 9 bases between. Germline V CDR1 and CDR2: LGHNA, YNFKEQ. The CDR3 consists of 15 residues. Here the CDR3 DNA reads TGTGCCAGCAGCCAAGATGCTGGGGTTGGAAACACCATATATTTT. It codes for CASSQDAGVGNTIYF.

The sample holds many counts of this clonotype. The CDR3 protein is CASSQGGTEAFF. The DNA of the CDR3 is TGTGCCAGCAGTCAGGGGGGCACTGAAGCTTTCTTT. The chain joins TRBV6-5 to TRBJ1-1; 7 nucleotides agree with TRBD1. The CDR3 loop spans 12 amino acids. The J segment lost 4 bases and the V segment lost 5 bases, leaving 1 base of the junction unmatched. Per germline, CDR1 MNHEY and CDR2 SVGAGI.

This rearrangement joins TRBV6-5 to TRBJ2-7; 13 bases fit TRBD2. CDR3 length: 15 amino acids. V dropped 4 bases and J dropped 4; count of bases not matched to a gene: 4. Germline CDR1 MNHEY, CDR2 SVGAGI. The CDR3 protein is CASSWTSGGAYEQYF. The DNA for the CDR3 is TGTGCCAGCAGTTGGACTAGCGGGGGCGCGTACGAGCAGTACTTC.

This chain uses TRBV20-1 with TRBJ1-1, with 8 nucleotides matching TRBD1. The trim removed 1 base at V and 0 bases at J, leaving 1 base unmatched. CDR1 is DFQATT and CDR2 is SNEGSKA in the germline V gene (reference sequence). The CDR3 sequence is 14 residues long. CDR3 nucleotides: TGCAGTGCTAGAGGGACAGGGCTGAACACTGAAGCTTTCTTT. Amino acids: CSARGTGLNTEAFF.

This clonotype has a handful of counts. The chain couples TRBV20-1 to TRBJ1-2, with TRBD1 matching 9 bases. The CDR3 has 14 residues. V dropped 5 bases and J dropped 4; count of bases not matched to a gene: 8. Germline-derived CDR1 and CDR2 are DFQATT and SNEGSKA (reference sequence). CDR3 loop: CSAGTGRLGYGYTF. The CDR3 DNA is TGCAGTGCTGGGACAGGGCGGTTAGGCTATGGCTACACCTTC.

The V call is TRBV27, the J call TRBJ2-1, with TRBD2 as a possible D gene (7 bases). Trimming took 7 bases from V and 3 from J, leaving 16 bases between them. The V gene's germline CDR1 is MNHEY and CDR2 SMNVEV (reference sequence). CDR3 length: 15 residues. The CDR3 DNA is TGTGCCAGCAAGCTAGGGGGGGCTTTCTACAATGAGCAGTTCTTC. Translation gives CASKLGGAFYNEQFF.